This TCR beta chain was retrieved from a study of CD8 T cells in Susac syndrome. Roughly 0.45 to 1 ug RNA was reverse transcribed with random hexamers. Amplification of TCR beta CDR3 by immunoSEQ multiplex PCR spanned 54 Vbeta and 13 Jbeta. TCRdb re-derived calls from the immunoSEQ multiplex PCR reads in MiXCR, one entry per CDR3 protein. The sample lists about 400,000 distinct CDR3 sequences; approximately 85% were seen once. V trimming: 7 bases; J trimming: 0 bases; junction bases outside the gene matches: 6. This CDR3 has 14 residues. CDR1 and CDR2 from the germline V gene are SEHNR and FQNEAQ (reference sequence).

The chain combines TRBV7-9 with TRBJ2-7; 7 bases map to TRBD2. Material: CD8+ T cells from PBMCs. The receptor was isolated from a human donor with multiple sclerosis. CDR3 residues: CASTGGGSSYEQYF. CDR3 DNA: TGTGCCAGCACCGGGGGAGGGAGCTCCTACGAGCAGTACTTC.